Sequencing of this TCR beta chain was carried out in a study of blood T cell repertoires in COVID-19 (dated by TCRdb to 2018 to 2020). About the investigation overall: Samples from collaborators originated in the United States, Italy and Spain and spanned both the acute and convalescent phases of COVID-19. The prospective study material was composed of cDNA or gDNA derived from T cells, B-cell-depleted T cells, or PBMCs. A freely available public database, intended as a resource for researchers studying the immune response to SARS-CoV-2, is where the repertoires were released. Nearly every sample came with metadata listing a de-identified subject ID, COVID-19 status, age in years and sex. HLA class I and class II types, where available, came from metadata supplied by the sample provider rather than from assay-based typing. The samples were drawn from the first 160 participants of the ongoing ImmuneRACE study and from 1,200 or so subjects provided by 6 global collaborators. The dataset comprised deeply sampled blood TCRbeta repertoires from subjects exposed to, actively infected with, or recovered from COVID-19.

TCRbeta CDR3 regions were amplified from genomic DNA by means of the immunoSEQ Assay, a bias-controlled multiplex PCR. Concerning the study's data processing: Within the assay, amplification of reference gene primers was used to estimate how many nucleated cells each sample contained. To quantify the absolute abundance of each unique TCRbeta CDR3 rearrangement, sequence reads were collapsed and filtered. Productive Simpson clonality was computed per sample as the square root of Simpson's diversity index over productive rearrangements. TCRdb retrieved this table from immuneACCESS and kept in-frame rearrangements only. Not all clones are present; in checked studies, unresolved V genes account for under half, and no reason is known for the remainder. V and J calls and clone size are as listed in that table; D and trimming were resolved from the DNA. Within this sample are over 25,000 clones, with approximately 89% of them counted one time only. Clones ranked in the top ten supply under 4.5% of the sample.

Points on this clone: Its cognate antigen has yet to be identified. No base quality information exists; no much larger clone differs at one position.

Beyond this particular receptor, the publication reports: How much clinical and demographic metadata was included differed by source and by participant, and the metadata was provided uncurated.

CDR1 SGHNT and CDR2 YENEEA are derived from the germline V gene. There are 12 amino acids in the CDR3, from cysteine to phenylalanine inclusive. The CDR3 DNA has 36 bases and is translated from base 1. The V end gives up 5 bases and the J end 12 bases, leaving 3 bases in the junction not matched to a gene. Collaborating institutions collected whole blood in K2EDTA tubes following their own protocols. For TCRbeta analysis, collaborators shipped samples in one of three forms: frozen whole blood, isolated PBMCs, or DNA extracted from either of those sample types. The sequence is built from TRBV11-3 and TRBJ2-1; 11 middle bases align to TRBD1. Sequencing used peripheral blood. The TCR sequence derives from a man in his sixties with acute or convalescent COVID-19. The bases read TGTGCCAGCAGCGTCGGGACAGGGGGGCAGTTCTTC. Translated, this is CASSVGTGGQFF.